The 17 T cell receptor beta chains reported below all come from one sample, sequenced in a study of blood T cell repertoires in COVID-19. Data came from immunoSEQ multiplex PCR; TCRdb stores just in-frame clones and leaves some out. The table lists 130,000 to 150,000 clones, about four fifths of them singletons. The specimen sequenced was peripheral blood. The origin of the receptors is a human donor with acute or convalescent COVID-19. The donor label of this sample is uncertain.

The V gene is TRBV2, the J gene TRBJ1-2; the D is unclear. V was pared by 7 bases and J by 4 bases, with 13 bases between. Germline V gene data show CDR1 as SNHLY and CDR2 as FYNNEI. The CDR3 totals 13 residues. CDR3 region: CASTLRGGYGYTF. CDR3 nucleotides: TGTGCCAGCACCCTGCGGGGTGGCTATGGCTACACCTTC.

The chain has TRBV5-1 and TRBJ1-1; D remains ambiguous. V dropped 4 bases and J dropped 0 bases, with 7 bases sitting between them. The CDR3 is made up of 13 amino acids. Per the germline V gene, CDR1 is SGHRS and CDR2 is YFSETQ. The CDR3 DNA reads as TGCGCCAGCAGCCGTGAGATGAACACTGAAGCTTTCTTT. Its protein is CASSREMNTEAFF.

This rearrangement joins TRBV6-6 to TRBJ2-7, with D possibly being TRBD2 (6 bases). Trimming shortened V by 2 bases and J by 1 base, and 9 bases separated the two germline ends. The CDR3 totals 14 residues. CDR1 and CDR2 from the germline V gene are MNHNY and SVGAGI (reference sequence). The CDR3 reads CASSYGDLSYEQYV. The CDR3 bases are TGTGCCAGCAGTTACGGGGACTTATCCTACGAGCAGTACGTC.

Remarks on this clone: This same CDR3 is encoded by further DNA sequences in the sample. CDR3 DNA: TGTGCCAGCAGTAGGGGGAATCAGCCCCAGCATTTT. It specifies CASSRGNQPQHF. The chain is built from TRBV27 and TRBJ1-5; the D gene is possibly TRBD1 (6 bases). V lost 5 bases, J lost 4 bases, and 6 bases lay in between. This CDR3 is built from 12 residues. Germline V gene lookup returns CDR1 MNHEY and CDR2 SMNVEV (reference sequence).

V and J are TRBV7-3 and TRBJ2-5, with unresolved D. V was pared by 0 bases and J by 2 bases, with 4 bases between. CDR3 length equals 13 residues. In germline, CDR1 is SGHTA, CDR2 FQGTGA. The CDR3 DNA is TGTGCCAGCAGCTTAACCCCTCAAGAGACCCAGTACTTC. It specifies CASSLTPQETQYF.

The V call is TRBV6-1, the J call TRBJ1-4; 9 nucleotides agree with TRBD1. This CDR3 is 14 amino acids long. Per the germline V gene, CDR1 is MNHNS and CDR2 is SASEGT. J gave up 10 bases and V 2 bases, and 5 bases lay outside the gene matches. The CDR3 coding sequence is TGTGCCAGCAGTGAATGGGGACAGGGAGGAAAACTGTTTTTT. Translation gives CASSEWGQGGKLFF.

This clone occurred once. This chain joins TRBV24-1 and TRBJ2-1; 7 bases map to TRBD1. Germline V gene data show CDR1 as KGHDR and CDR2 as SFDVKD. V lost 4 bases, J lost 1 base, and 6 bases stayed unmatched. The CDR3 sequence is 16 residues long. The chain's CDR3 is CATSDRTGASYNEQFF. Written as DNA, the CDR3 is TGTGCCACCAGTGACCGGACAGGTGCGTCCTACAATGAGCAGTTCTTC.

The rearrangement joins TRBV19 to TRBJ1-2; the D is unclear. The CDR3 has 15 amino acids. CDR1 and CDR2 (germline): LNHDA, SQIVND (reference sequence). V was trimmed by 5 bases and J by 8 bases, leaving 21 bases between them. CDR3 nucleotides: TGTGCCAGTAGTGAGAGAGGTCCCGCCAGCAGAGGCTACACCTTC. Amino acids: CASSERGPASRGYTF.

The chain is built from TRBV19 and TRBJ1-6; no clear D gene. Germline loops: CDR1 LNHDA, CDR2 SQIVND (reference sequence). The CDR3 length is 15 residues. Trimming left V 2 bases short and J 9 bases short, with 14 bases between. CDR3 sequence: CASSIRRAGASPLHF. In nucleotides, the CDR3 is TGTGCCAGTAGTATAAGGAGGGCAGGAGCTTCACCCCTCCACTTT.

This chain joins TRBV5-6 and TRBJ1-2; D may be TRBD1 (6 bases). Germline CDR1 reads SGHDT; CDR2 reads YYEEEE. V lost 7 bases, J lost 2 bases, and 21 bases lay in between. The CDR3 loop spans 16 amino acids. CDR3 in amino acids: CASGRGGGGINYGYTF. The DNA for the CDR3 is TGTGCCAGCGGACGAGGGGGTGGAGGTATAAACTATGGCTACACCTTC. The entire variable domain, with the rest obtained from reference TRBV5-6 and TRBJ1-2, is as follows: DAGVTQSPTHLIKTRGQQVTLRCSPKSGHDTVSWYQQALGQGPQFIFQYYEEEERQRGNFPDRFSGHQFPNYSSELNVNALLLGDSALYLCASGRGGGGINYGYTFGSGTRLTVV.

J is TRBJ1-2 and V is TRBV19; D uncertain. The CDR3 spans 14 residues. Germline CDR1 is LNHDA and CDR2 is SQIVND (reference sequence). The V gene lost 3 bases and the J gene lost 7 bases, with 15 bases spanning the gap. CDR3 bases: TGTGCCAGTAGTATTCATGGAGGTGATTCTGGCTACACCTTC. Translated, it gives CASSIHGGDSGYTF.

This clone was counted a single time. The chain joins TRBV24-1 to TRBJ2-3; D is unresolved. Germline loops: CDR1 KGHDR, CDR2 SFDVKD. V gave up 4 bases and J gave up 8 bases, with 9 bases separating them. This CDR3 comprises 12 residues. DNA for the CDR3: TGTGCCACCAGTGACCCCGGTACTACGCAGTATTTT. It codes for CATSDPGTTQYF.

V is TRBV18 and J is TRBJ1-1, with D tentatively TRBD1 (6 bases). The CDR3 covers 14 residues. The V gene lost 4 bases and the J gene lost 3 bases, with 12 bases spanning the gap. CDR1 is KGHSH, CDR2 LQKENI, per germline. The CDR3 sequence: CASSRDTIDTEAFF. The CDR3 coding sequence is TGTGCCAGCTCACGGGACACCATCGACACTGAAGCTTTCTTT.

This chain links TRBV6-5 with TRBJ1-5; a weak D match, TRBD1 (5 bases). The germline V gene has CDR1 MNHEY and CDR2 SVGAGI. CDR3 length equals 15 residues. V was trimmed by 7 bases and J by 1 base, leaving 14 bases between them. The CDR3 loop is CASTWGGKSNQPQHF. The DNA of the CDR3 is TGTGCCAGCACCTGGGGGGGAAAGAGCAATCAGCCCCAGCATTTT.

The rearrangement links TRBV14 to TRBJ1-1; D remains ambiguous. V was trimmed by 4 bases and J by 8 bases, leaving 11 bases between them. The CDR3 sequence is 12 residues long. Germline CDR1 is SGHDN and CDR2 is FVKESK. The DNA of the CDR3 is TGTGCCAGCAGCCGTGTAGCTTCCGAAGCTTTCTTT. It encodes CASSRVASEAFF.

V gene TRBV5-1 combines with J gene TRBJ1-2, with D unclear. Germline V gene lookup returns CDR1 SGHRS and CDR2 YFSETQ. The CDR3 runs to 14 residues. Trimming stripped 1 base from V and 8 bases from J, with 15 bases between. The CDR3 DNA follows: TGCGCCAGCAGCTTGAAGCGGGGATTGAAGGGCTACACCTTC. Translated: CASSLKRGLKGYTF.

The chain has TRBV6-1 and TRBJ1-1, with D maybe TRBD1 (5 bases). In germline, CDR1 is MNHNS, CDR2 SASEGT. CDR3 length equals 14 residues. The V end was cut by 5 bases, the J end by 2 bases, with 12 bases between. The CDR3 nucleotides read TGTGCCAGCAGTTATTGGGGGACTAACACTGAAGCTTTCTTT. Amino acid sequence: CASSYWGTNTEAFF.